A selection of T cell receptor beta chains follows, all from one sample in a study of shared clonotypes between healthy human individuals. The assay was immunoSEQ multiplex PCR, and TCRdb's table has in-frame clones only and misses some. The sample lists more than 2,000,000 clones; over 90% were seen once. Sequencing was done on a sample of naive CD4+ T cells from PBMCs. The receptors stem from a young man in good health. Some clones in this sample may be carry-over from other donors' samples. Both conserved end residues are part of each CDR3. A D gene is named only where the DNA matches it firmly. A row's size may be missing; if present it is once, few, many or a size class.

v_call	d_call	j_call	clone_size	cdr3_nt	cdr3_aa
TRBV7-2	TRBD2	TRBJ2-5	once	TGTGCCAGCAGCCGGACTAGCGGGAAAGAGACCCAGTACTTC	CASSRTSGKETQYF
TRBV7-2	TRBD1	TRBJ1-1	NA	TGTGCCAGCAGCTCCATCCGACAGGGCTTCGCTGAAGCTTTCTTT	CASSSIRQGFAEAFF
TRBV5-8	TRBD1	TRBJ2-4	NA	TGTGCCAGCAGCAAACAGGGGGCGTTGGGCAAAAACATTCAGTACTTC	CASSKQGALGKNIQYF
TRBV2	NA	TRBJ2-5	NA	TGTGCCAGCAGTGCCCCGGACAGCCAAGAGACCCAGTACTTC	CASSAPDSQETQYF
TRBV5-1	TRBD2	TRBJ2-2	NA	TGCGCCAGCAGCTTCGGGACTAGGAACACCGGGGAGCTGTTTTTT	CASSFGTRNTGELFF
TRBV2	TRBD1	TRBJ2-7	NA	TGTGCCAGCGTTTCGGACAGGGGACCCTACGAGCAGTACTTC	CASVSDRGPYEQYF
TRBV25-1	NA	TRBJ2-5	NA	TGTGCCAGCAGTGCCGCCCCCGGGACGGAAAGCCAAGAGACCCAGTACTTC	CASSAAPGTESQETQYF
TRBV28	NA	TRBJ2-7	once	TGTGCCAGCAGTTCCGGTTCGACGAGCTCCTACGAGCAGTACTTC	CASSSGSTSSYEQYF
TRBV9	TRBD1	TRBJ1-4	NA	TGTGCCAGCAGCGTTGAGGGACAGATGAATGAAAAACTGTTTTTT	CASSVEGQMNEKLFF
TRBV5-1	TRBD2	TRBJ2-7	NA	TGCGCCAGCAGCGTTACCGGGACTAGCGGATCCTACGAGCAGTACTTC	CASSVTGTSGSYEQYF
TRBV11-2	NA	TRBJ2-1	NA	TGTGCCAGCAGCTTACTCACGAGCCACAATGAGCAGTTCTTC	CASSLLTSHNEQFF
TRBV9	NA	TRBJ2-6	NA	TGTGCCAGCAGCGCCTCAAGCCCCTCTGGGGCCAACGTCCTGACTTTC	CASSASSPSGANVLTF
TRBV7-8	NA	TRBJ1-1	NA	TGTGCCAGCACCGCCCCGGGAGCCATGAACACTGAAGCTTTCTTT	CASTAPGAMNTEAFF
TRBV6-6	NA	TRBJ2-7	NA	TGTGCCAGCAGTTCCTTCGAGCAGTACTTC	CASSSFEQYF
TRBV7-3	NA	TRBJ1-1	NA	TGTGCCAGCAGCTTTGGGCAAGGGGACACTGAAGCTTTCTTT	CASSFGQGDTEAFF
TRBV7-9	NA	TRBJ2-7	NA	TGTGCCAGCAGATTTCAAGGGTCGGGGGGCGGCGACGAGCAGTACTTC	CASRFQGSGGGDEQYF
TRBV2	NA	TRBJ1-1	NA	TGTGCCAGCAGGAGATTTGAGGGGTCCAGCACTGAAGCTTTCTTT	CASRRFEGSSTEAFF
TRBV5-1	NA	TRBJ2-3	NA	TGCGCCAGCAGCCCTACTACAGATACGCAGTATTTT	CASSPTTDTQYF
TRBV2	NA	TRBJ1-2	few	TGTGCCAGCCTATCCTTTCGGAGGGAATATGGCTACACCTTC	CASLSFRREYGYTF
TRBV7-3	NA	TRBJ1-4	once	TGTGCCAGCGTTAAACAGGACCCGAAAGAGGAACTATTTTTT	CASVKQDPKEELFF
TRBV10-3	NA	TRBJ2-7	NA	TGTGCCATCAGTGATTCCAGGGAAGCCCCCCTCGAGCAGTACTTC	CAISDSREAPLEQYF
TRBV6-1	NA	TRBJ1-2	NA	TGTGCCAGCAGTGTCCAGGGAGCATGGGGCTACACCTTC	CASSVQGAWGYTF
TRBV5-1	NA	TRBJ2-7	NA	TGCGCCAGCAGCTTGCCGACCCAGACCTACGAGCAGTACTTC	CASSLPTQTYEQYF
TRBV18	TRBD1	TRBJ1-4	NA	TGTGCCAGCTCACCAAACACAGGGGTGAATGAAAAACTGTTTTTT	CASSPNTGVNEKLFF
TRBV6-6	NA	TRBJ1-2	few	TGTGCCACCACTGACCACTATGGCTACACCTTC	CATTDHYGYTF
TRBV5-1	NA	TRBJ2-3	NA	TGCGCCAGCAGCTTGGTGGATTCCGGCACAGATACGCAGTATTTT	CASSLVDSGTDTQYF
TRBV19	NA	TRBJ2-3	NA	TGTGCCAGTAGTAGGGAAGGGGGGATTGATACGCAGTATTTT	CASSREGGIDTQYF
TRBV30	TRBD1	TRBJ2-1	once	TGTGCCTGGAGGAGACAGGGGGTATACAATGAGCAGTTCTTC	CAWRRQGVYNEQFF
TRBV5-1	TRBD1	TRBJ1-4	NA	TGCGCCAGCAGCCCGACAGGGGCAGTCGAAAAACTGTTTTTT	CASSPTGAVEKLFF
TRBV6-6	TRBD1	TRBJ1-4	NA	TGTGCCAGCAGTTGGCCGACAGGGAACAACGAAAAACTGTTTTTT	CASSWPTGNNEKLFF
TRBV2	NA	TRBJ1-6	NA	TGTGCCAGCACTCCCGACCCGAATTCACCCCTCCACTTT	CASTPDPNSPLHF
TRBV27	TRBD1	TRBJ2-5	NA	TGTGCCAGCAGTTTACGGGACAGCCAAGAGACCCAGTACTTC	CASSLRDSQETQYF
TRBV2	NA	TRBJ2-5	NA	TGTGCCAGCGGGGAGACCCAGTACTTC	CASGETQYF
TRBV5-1	NA	TRBJ1-1	NA	TGCGCCAGCAGACTCCAGGGAGAGCGCACTGAAGCTTTCTTT	CASRLQGERTEAFF